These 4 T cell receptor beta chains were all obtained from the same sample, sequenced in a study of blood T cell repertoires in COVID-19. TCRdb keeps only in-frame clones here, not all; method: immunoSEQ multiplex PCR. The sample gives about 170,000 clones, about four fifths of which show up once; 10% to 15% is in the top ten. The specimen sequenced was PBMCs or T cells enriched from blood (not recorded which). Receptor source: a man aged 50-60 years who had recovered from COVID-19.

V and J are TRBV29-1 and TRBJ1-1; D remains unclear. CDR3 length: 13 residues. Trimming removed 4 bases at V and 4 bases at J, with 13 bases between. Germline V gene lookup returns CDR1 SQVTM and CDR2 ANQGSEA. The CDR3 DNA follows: TGCAGCGTTGGCCCCCGGTCTGGCACTGAAGCTTTCTTT. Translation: CSVGPRSGTEAFF.

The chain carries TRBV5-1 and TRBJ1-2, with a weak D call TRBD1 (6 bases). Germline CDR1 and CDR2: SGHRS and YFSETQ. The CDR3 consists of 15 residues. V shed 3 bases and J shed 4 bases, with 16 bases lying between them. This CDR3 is CASSSEQGTVYGYTF. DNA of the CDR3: TGCGCCAGCAGCTCGGAACAGGGTACAGTCTATGGCTACACCTTC.

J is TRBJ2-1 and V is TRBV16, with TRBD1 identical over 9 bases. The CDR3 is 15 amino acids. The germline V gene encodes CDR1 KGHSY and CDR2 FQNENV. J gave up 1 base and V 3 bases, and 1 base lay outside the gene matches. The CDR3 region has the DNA TGTGCCAGCAGCCACGGACAGGGGTCCTACAATGAGCAGTTCTTC. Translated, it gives CASSHGQGSYNEQFF.

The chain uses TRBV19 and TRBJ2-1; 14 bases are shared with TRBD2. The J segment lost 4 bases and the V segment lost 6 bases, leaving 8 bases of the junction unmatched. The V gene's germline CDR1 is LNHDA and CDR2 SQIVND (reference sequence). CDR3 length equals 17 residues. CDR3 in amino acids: CASSTPRTSGGYNEQFF. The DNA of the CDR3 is TGTGCCAGTAGCACACCCAGGACTAGCGGGGGGTACAATGAGCAGTTCTTC. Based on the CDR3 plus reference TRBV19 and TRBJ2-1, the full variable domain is DGGITQSPKYLFRKEGQNVTLSCEQNLNHDAMYWYRQDPGQGLRLIYYSQIVNDFQKGDIAEGYSVSREKKESFPLTVTSAQKNPTAFYLCASSTPRTSGGYNEQFFGPGTRLTVL.